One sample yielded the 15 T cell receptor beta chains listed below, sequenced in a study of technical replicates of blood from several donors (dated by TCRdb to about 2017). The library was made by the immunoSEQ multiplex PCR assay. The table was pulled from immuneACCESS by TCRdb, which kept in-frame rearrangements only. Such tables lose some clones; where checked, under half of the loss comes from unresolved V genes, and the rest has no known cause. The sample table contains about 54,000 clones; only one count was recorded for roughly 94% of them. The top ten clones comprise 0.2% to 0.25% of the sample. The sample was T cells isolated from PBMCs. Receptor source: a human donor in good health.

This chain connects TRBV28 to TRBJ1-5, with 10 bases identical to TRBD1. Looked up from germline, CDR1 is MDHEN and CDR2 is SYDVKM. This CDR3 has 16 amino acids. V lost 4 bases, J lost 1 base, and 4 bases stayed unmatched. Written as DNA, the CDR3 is TGTGCCAGCAGTTCTTGGACAGGGGGAAGCAATCAGCCCCAGCATTTT. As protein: CASSSWTGGSNQPQHF.

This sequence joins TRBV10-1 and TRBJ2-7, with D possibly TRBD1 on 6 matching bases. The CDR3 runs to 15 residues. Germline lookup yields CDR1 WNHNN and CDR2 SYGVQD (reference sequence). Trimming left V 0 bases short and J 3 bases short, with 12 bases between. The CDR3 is CASSESKAGDYEQYF. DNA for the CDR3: TGCGCCAGCAGTGAGTCGAAGGCAGGGGACTACGAGCAGTACTTC.

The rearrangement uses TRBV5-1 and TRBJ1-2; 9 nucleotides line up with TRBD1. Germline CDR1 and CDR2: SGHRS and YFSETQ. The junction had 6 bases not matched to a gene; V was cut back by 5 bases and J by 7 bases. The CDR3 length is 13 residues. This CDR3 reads CASRTDRGIGYTF. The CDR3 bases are TGCGCCAGCAGAACGGACAGGGGCATTGGCTACACCTTC.

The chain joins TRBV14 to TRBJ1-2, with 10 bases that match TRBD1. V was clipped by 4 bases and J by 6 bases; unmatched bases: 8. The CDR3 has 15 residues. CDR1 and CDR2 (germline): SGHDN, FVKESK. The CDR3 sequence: CASSPPTGGADGYTF. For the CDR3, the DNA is TGTGCCAGCAGCCCTCCGACAGGGGGCGCGGATGGCTACACCTTC.

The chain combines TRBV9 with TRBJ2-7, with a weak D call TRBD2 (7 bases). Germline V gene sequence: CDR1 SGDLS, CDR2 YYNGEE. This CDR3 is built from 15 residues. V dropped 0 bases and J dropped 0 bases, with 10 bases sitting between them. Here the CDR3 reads CASSVEGGVSYEQYF. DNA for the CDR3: TGTGCCAGCAGCGTAGAGGGGGGGGTCTCCTACGAGCAGTACTTC.

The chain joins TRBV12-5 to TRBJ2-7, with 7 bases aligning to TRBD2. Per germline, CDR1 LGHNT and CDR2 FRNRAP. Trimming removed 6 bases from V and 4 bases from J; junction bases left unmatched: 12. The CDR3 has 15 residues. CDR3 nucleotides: TGTGCTAGTGGCCCGCCTGTGGGGCGGGGGTACGAGCAGTACTTC. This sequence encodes CASGPPVGRGYEQYF.

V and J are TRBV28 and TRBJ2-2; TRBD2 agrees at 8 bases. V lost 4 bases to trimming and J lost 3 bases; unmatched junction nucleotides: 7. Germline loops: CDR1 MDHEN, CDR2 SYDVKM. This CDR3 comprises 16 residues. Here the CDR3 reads CASSSPSGFDTGELFF. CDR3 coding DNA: TGTGCCAGCAGTTCCCCTAGCGGGTTCGACACCGGGGAGCTGTTTTTT.

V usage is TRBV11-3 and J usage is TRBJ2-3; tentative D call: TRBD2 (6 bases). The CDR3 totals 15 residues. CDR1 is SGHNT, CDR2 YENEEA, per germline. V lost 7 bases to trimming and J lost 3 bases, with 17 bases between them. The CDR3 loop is CASTDSSAGTDTQYF. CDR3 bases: TGTGCCAGCACCGACAGTAGTGCGGGGACAGATACGCAGTATTTT.

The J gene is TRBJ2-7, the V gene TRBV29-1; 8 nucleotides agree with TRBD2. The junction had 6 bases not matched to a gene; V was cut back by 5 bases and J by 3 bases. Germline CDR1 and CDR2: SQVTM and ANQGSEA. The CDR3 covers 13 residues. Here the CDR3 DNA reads TGCAGCGTTCTAGCGGGCGTCGGCTACGAGCAGTACTTC. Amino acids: CSVLAGVGYEQYF.

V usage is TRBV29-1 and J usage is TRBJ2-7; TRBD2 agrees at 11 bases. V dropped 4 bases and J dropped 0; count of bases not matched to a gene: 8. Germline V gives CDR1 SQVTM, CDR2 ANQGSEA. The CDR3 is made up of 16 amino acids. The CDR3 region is CSVGPLTSGNSYEQYF. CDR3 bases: TGCAGCGTTGGGCCCCTGACTAGCGGGAACTCCTACGAGCAGTACTTC.

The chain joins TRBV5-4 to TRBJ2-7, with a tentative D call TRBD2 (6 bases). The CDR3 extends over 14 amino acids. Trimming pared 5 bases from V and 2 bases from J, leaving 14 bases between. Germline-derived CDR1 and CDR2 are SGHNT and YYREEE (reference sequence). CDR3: CASRHRDSTYEQYF. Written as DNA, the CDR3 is TGTGCCAGCAGACACCGGGACTCAACCTACGAGCAGTACTTC.

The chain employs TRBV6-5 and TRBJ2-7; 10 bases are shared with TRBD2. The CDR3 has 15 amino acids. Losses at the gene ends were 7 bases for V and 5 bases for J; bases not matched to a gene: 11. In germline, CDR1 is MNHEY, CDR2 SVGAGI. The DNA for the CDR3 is TGTGCCAGCATGATAACTAGCGGGGTGTCGAACGAGCAGTACTTC. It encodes CASMITSGVSNEQYF.

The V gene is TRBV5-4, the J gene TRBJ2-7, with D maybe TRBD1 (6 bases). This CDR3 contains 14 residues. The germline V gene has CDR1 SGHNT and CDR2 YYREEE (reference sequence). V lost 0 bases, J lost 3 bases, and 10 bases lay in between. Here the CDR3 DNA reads TGTGCCAGCAGCTTGGGACAGGTGGGCTACGAGCAGTACTTC. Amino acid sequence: CASSLGQVGYEQYF. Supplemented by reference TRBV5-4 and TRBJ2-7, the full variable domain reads ETGVTQSPTHLIKTRGQQVTLRCSSQSGHNTVSWYQQALGQGPQFIFQYYREEENGRGNFPPRFSGLQFPNYSSELNVNALELDDSALYLCASSLGQVGYEQYFGPGTRLTVT.

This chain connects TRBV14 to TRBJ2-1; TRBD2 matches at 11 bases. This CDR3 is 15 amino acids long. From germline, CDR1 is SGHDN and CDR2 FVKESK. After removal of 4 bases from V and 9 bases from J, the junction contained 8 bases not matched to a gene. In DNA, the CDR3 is TGTGCCAGCAGCCCTACTAGCGGGAGTGTCAGTGAGCAGTTCTTC. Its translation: CASSPTSGSVSEQFF.

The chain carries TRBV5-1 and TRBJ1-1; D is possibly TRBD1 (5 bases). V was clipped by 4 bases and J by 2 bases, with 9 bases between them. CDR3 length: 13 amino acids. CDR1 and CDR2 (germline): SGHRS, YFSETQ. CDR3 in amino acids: CASSRDLNTEAFF. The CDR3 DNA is TGCGCCAGCAGCCGGGACTTAAACACTGAAGCTTTCTTT.